The 14 T cell receptor beta chains below come from one sample, sequenced in a study of blood T cells in healthy people across ages. Alongside a J-beta primer mix, a sample-barcoded 5' primer served in a second PCR lasting roughly 6 to 11 cycles. One entry per CDR3 protein, called by TCRdb with MiXCR from the 5' RACE reads. In the table there are some 860,000 distinct CDR3 sequences, roughly three fifths of which are singletons. The sample consisted of blood. The receptors come from a man in his forties or fifties in good health.

The chain couples TRBV29-1 to TRBJ2-3; possible D gene TRBD2, 5 bases. This CDR3 region has 15 residues. CDR1 and CDR2 (germline): SQVTM, ANQGSEA. V was shortened by 0 bases and J by 1 base, with 11 bases between the two germline ends. The CDR3 region is CSVEDLRGGTDTQYF. Here the CDR3 DNA reads TGCAGCGTTGAAGATCTTCGGGGTGGCACAGATACGCAGTATTTT.

This chain uses TRBV27 with TRBJ1-4; D may be TRBD1 (5 bases). Trimming stripped 6 bases from V and 8 bases from J, with 16 bases between. CDR3 size: 14 residues. Germline V gene data show CDR1 as MNHEY and CDR2 as SMNVEV (reference sequence). CDR3 sequence: CASSEGDSREKLFF. The CDR3 bases are TGTGCCAGCAGCGAAGGGGATTCGAGAGAAAAACTGTTTTTT.

The CDR3 DNA follows: TGTGCCAGCAGCTTAGGACGGCAGGGCCAGGGCTACACCTTC. This translates into CASSLGRQGQGYTF. The chain couples TRBV7-2 to TRBJ1-2; maybe TRBD1 (5 bases). V was clipped by 1 base and J by 8 bases, with 14 bases between them. Looked up from germline, CDR1 is SGHTA and CDR2 is FQGNSA. This CDR3 is 14 amino acids long.

In its sample, this clonotype was seen a few times. The V call is TRBV2, the J call TRBJ1-2; possibly TRBD1 for D (5 bases). The CDR3 has 14 residues. The germline V gene encodes CDR1 SNHLY and CDR2 FYNNEI. The V end was cut by 0 bases, the J end by 7 bases, with 12 bases between. The CDR3 coding sequence is TGTGCCAGCAGTGAAGCCATGCAGGGCGTTGGCTACACCTTC. Its protein product is CASSEAMQGVGYTF.

Many counts were recorded for this clonotype. The genes are TRBV11-2 and TRBJ2-3; 8 positions agree with TRBD2. Looked up from germline, CDR1 is SGHAT and CDR2 is FQNNGV. V was pared by 4 bases and J by 4 bases, with 7 bases of the junction left unmatched. The CDR3 spans 15 residues. Written as DNA, the CDR3 is TGTGCCAGCAGCTCCAGCGGGGGTGGGGCAGATACGCAGTATTTT. This gives the protein CASSSSGGGADTQYF.

The rearrangement links TRBV2 to TRBJ2-3, with TRBD2 identical over 9 bases. The CDR3 totals 16 residues. Looked up from germline, CDR1 is SNHLY and CDR2 is FYNNEI. V was pared by 1 base and J by 1 base, with 3 bases of the junction left unmatched. The CDR3 region is CASSEGLAAGTDTQYF. As DNA, the CDR3 is TGTGCCAGCAGTGAAGGACTAGCGGCCGGCACAGATACGCAGTATTTT.

This clonotype was seen at least ten times. The chain combines TRBV29-1 with TRBJ2-1; no reliable D call. The end of the DNA aligns better with TRBJ2-7, so the J call may be wrong. The CDR3 sequence is 13 residues long. Germline V lookup: CDR1 SQVTM, CDR2 ANQGSEA. CDR3 loop: CSVASAAYNEQYF. The CDR3 nucleotides are TGCAGCGTGGCGTCAGCTGCCTACAATGAGCAGTACTTC.

The rearrangement links TRBV13 to TRBJ2-4; D is possibly TRBD1 or TRBD2 (5 bases each). V lost 3 bases, J lost 0 bases, and 12 bases lay in between. The CDR3 runs 16 residues. Germline V CDR1 and CDR2: PRHDT, FYEKMQ (reference sequence). Written as DNA, the CDR3 is TGTGCCAGCAGCTTCAGGGATGGGAGAGCCAAAAACATTCAGTACTTC. Translated, it gives CASSFRDGRAKNIQYF.

This chain links TRBV6-1 with TRBJ2-5; possibly TRBD1 for D (6 bases). The CDR3 is 18 residues long. Between the trimmed V and J ends, which lost 7 bases and 5 bases, there was a span of 29 bases. Per the germline V gene, CDR1 is MNHNS and CDR2 is SASEGT. The DNA for the CDR3 is TGTGCCAGCATCCGTCGTATAGGCAGGGGCAATGTCAGGGAGACCCAGTACTTC. This sequence encodes CASIRRIGRGNVRETQYF.

The J gene is TRBJ2-7, the V gene TRBV25-1; 7 positions match TRBD2. Germline V gives CDR1 MGHDK, CDR2 SYGVNS. This CDR3 is 16 amino acids long. Trimming removed 6 bases from V and 4 bases from J; junction bases left unmatched: 15. The CDR3: CASSQREFPPTYEQYF. In DNA form, the CDR3 reads TGTGCCAGCAGCCAGCGGGAATTTCCCCCGACTTACGAGCAGTACTTC.

The CDR3 protein is CASIRGLPGETQYF. The CDR3 DNA is TGTGCCAGCATTAGGGGTTTACCGGGGGAGACCCAGTACTTC. The chain has TRBV27 and TRBJ2-5; D may correspond to TRBD1 or TRBD2 (5 bases each). The CDR3 consists of 14 residues. The germline gives CDR1 MNHEY, CDR2 SMNVEV (reference sequence). V lost 7 bases to trimming and J lost 5 bases, with 17 bases between them.

The J gene is TRBJ2-7, the V gene TRBV6-2 or TRBV6-3; TRBD1 might be the D (6 bases). The CDR3 covers 14 residues. Germline loops: CDR1 MNHEY, CDR2 SVGEGT. Trimming left V 7 bases short and J 0 bases short, with 13 bases between. CDR3 DNA sequence: TGTGCCAGCACTCCTCGGGACAACTCCTACGAGCAGTACTTC. It is translated as CASTPRDNSYEQYF.

This clonotype was observed a handful of times. The chain uses TRBV20-1 and TRBJ2-5; a possible D gene is TRBD2 (6 bases). CDR1 is DFQATT and CDR2 is SNEGSKA in the germline V gene (reference sequence). V was pared by 0 bases and J by 5 bases, with 19 bases between. The CDR3 has 16 residues. The CDR3 DNA reads TGCAGTGCTAGAGATCTCGGGGCTAGCGTCTGGGAGACCCAGTACTTC. It translates to CSARDLGASVWETQYF.

The V call is TRBV7-2, the J call TRBJ2-1; 10 bases fit TRBD1. Germline loops: CDR1 SGHTA, CDR2 FQGNSA. V shed 1 base, J shed 9 bases, and the junction held 9 bases outside the gene matches. This CDR3 contains 16 residues. CDR3: CASSLVDRGGSSEQFF. The CDR3, as DNA: TGTGCCAGCAGCTTAGTGGACAGGGGGGGGTCCAGTGAGCAGTTCTTC.